These 18 T cell receptor beta chains were sequenced from one sample in a study of blood T cell repertoires in COVID-19. Some clones are missing from TCRdb's copy, which holds only in-frame ones; the method was immunoSEQ multiplex PCR. The table lists 150,000 or so clones, 80% to 90% of them singletons. The sequenced sample was peripheral blood. Source of these receptors: a human donor in a cohort sampled during active COVID-19.

This clone occurred a few times. The chain employs TRBV27 and TRBJ1-6; 8 positions agree with TRBD1. Germline assignment: CDR1 MNHEY and CDR2 SMNVEV (reference sequence). This CDR3 has 15 residues. V dropped 6 bases and J dropped 8; count of bases not matched to a gene: 9. Here the CDR3 reads CASSEGQGFHSPLHF. CDR3 bases: TGTGCCAGCAGCGAAGGACAGGGTTTTCATTCACCCCTCCACTTT.

V usage is TRBV29-1 and J usage is TRBJ1-2; no clear D. With 0 bases removed from V and 4 bases from J, the gap between germline ends came to 9 bases. Per germline, CDR1 SQVTM and CDR2 ANQGSEA. The length of the CDR3 is 13 residues. CDR3 nucleotide sequence: TGCAGCGTTGAAGATCGGAGAATCTATGGCTACACCTTC. This codes for CSVEDRRIYGYTF.

This chain connects TRBV4-1 to TRBJ1-2, with 10 bases lining up with TRBD1. The CDR3 is 17 residues long. The V gene end was trimmed by 1 base and the J gene end by 5 bases; junction bases not matched to a gene: 10. Germline assignment: CDR1 MGHRA and CDR2 YSYEKL. Written as DNA, the CDR3 is TGCGCCAGCAGCCAAGGCCCCCGGACAGGGGGAGGGTATGGCTACACCTTC. Translation gives CASSQGPRTGGGYGYTF.

The CDR3 DNA reads as TGCGCCAGCAGCTTGAATTCTGATTCACCCCTCCACTTT. The encoded protein is CASSLNSDSPLHF. V is TRBV5-1 and J is TRBJ1-6; no clear D gene. The germline V gene has CDR1 SGHRS and CDR2 YFSETQ. The CDR3 totals 13 residues. Deletions cut 1 base from V and 8 bases from J, with 7 bases between.

The genes are TRBV9 and TRBJ2-1, with a tentative D call TRBD2 (6 bases). The germline CDR1 and CDR2 sequences are SGDLS and YYNGEE. The V end was cut by 3 bases, the J end by 9 bases, with 19 bases between. The CDR3 runs 15 residues. For the CDR3, the DNA is TGTGCCAGCAGCGCGGCAAGGGATTGGGGGGTTGAGCAGTTCTTC. It is translated as CASSAARDWGVEQFF.

The chain combines TRBV4-3 with TRBJ1-1, with a tentative D call TRBD1 (6 bases). V lost 3 bases and J lost 5, with 16 bases in between. Germline V gives CDR1 LGHNA, CDR2 YSLEER. CDR3 length: 15 amino acids. The CDR3 sequence is CASSQGRGWGTEAFF. The CDR3 coding sequence is TGCGCCAGCAGCCAGGGAAGGGGGTGGGGGACTGAAGCTTTCTTT.

The chain combines TRBV30 with TRBJ2-1; the match to TRBD2 covers 11 bases. CDR1 and CDR2 from the germline V gene are GTSNPN and SVGIG (reference sequence). J lost 5 bases, V lost 4 bases, and 4 bases had no gene match. CDR3 length: 14 residues. The CDR3 spells CAWITSGSHNEQFF. The CDR3 DNA reads as TGTGCCTGGATCACTAGCGGGAGCCACAATGAGCAGTTCTTC.

This clone has more than one count but fewer than ten. The V and J genes are TRBV11-2 and TRBJ2-1, with 8 nucleotides matching TRBD1. This CDR3 is built from 18 residues. V dropped 4 bases and J dropped 7; count of bases not matched to a gene: 18. Germline V lookup: CDR1 SGHAT, CDR2 FQNNGV. CDR3 amino acids: CASSSQTRLRQGANEQFF. The DNA of the CDR3 is TGTGCCAGCAGCTCCCAAACGCGTTTAAGGCAGGGGGCGAATGAGCAGTTCTTC.

Note on this clone: The identical CDR3 is also encoded by other nucleotide sequences in the sample. This chain joins TRBV27 and TRBJ1-5; TRBD1 is a possible D gene (5 bases). CDR3 length: 13 residues. In germline, CDR1 is MNHEY, CDR2 SMNVEV (reference sequence). V lost 2 bases, J lost 4 bases, and 6 bases lay in between. The CDR3 loop reads CASSLRGNQPQHF. The CDR3 nucleotides read TGTGCCAGCAGTTTAAGGGGTAATCAGCCCCAGCATTTT.

The genes are TRBV11-2 and TRBJ1-1; D remains unclear. Trimming took 4 bases from V and 0 from J, leaving 6 bases between them. The CDR3 runs 13 residues. Germline V lookup: CDR1 SGHAT, CDR2 FQNNGV. The CDR3 region has the DNA TGTGCCAGCAGCTCCGACATGAACACTGAAGCTTTCTTT. This encodes CASSSDMNTEAFF.

The rearrangement uses TRBV10-3 and TRBJ2-3, with 11 bases that match TRBD2. This CDR3 has 18 residues. CDR1 and CDR2 from the germline V gene are ENHRY and SYGVKD. V trimming: 2 bases; J trimming: 6 bases; junction bases outside the gene matches: 13. Written as DNA, the CDR3 is TGTGCCATCAGTGAGGGCCTAGCGGGGGGAACCGCCCTGGATACGCAGTATTTT. As protein: CAISEGLAGGTALDTQYF.

The V and J genes are TRBV29-1 and TRBJ2-2; 7 positions agree with TRBD2. The germline V gene has CDR1 SQVTM and CDR2 ANQGSEA. This CDR3 is 15 amino acids long. Trimming took 7 bases from V and 6 from J; bases not matched to a gene: 14. DNA for the CDR3: TGCAGCGCCGCCGTGGGGGGGGGAGCGGCCGGGGAGCTGTTTTTT. It codes for CSAAVGGGAAGELFF.

The V call is TRBV27, the J call TRBJ1-5; D gene unclear. V dropped 8 bases and J dropped 7 bases, with 15 bases sitting between them. Per the germline V gene, CDR1 is MNHEY and CDR2 is SMNVEV (reference sequence). The CDR3 contains 13 residues. The DNA of the CDR3 is TGTGCCAGCTCCGAAAGGGCGGGCCAGCCCCAGCATTTT. Its protein product is CASSERAGQPQHF.

This chain links TRBV20-1 with TRBJ1-1; unclear D gene. Trimming left V 5 bases short and J 8 bases short, with 12 bases between. This CDR3 spans 11 amino acids. CDR1 is DFQATT, CDR2 SNEGSKA, per germline (reference sequence). The CDR3 bases are TGCAGTGCTTTTAGACACGTCGAAGCTTTCTTT. Translated: CSAFRHVEAFF.

About this clone: Additional DNA sequences in this sample encode the identical CDR3. This chain links TRBV10-3 with TRBJ2-7; 8 bases agree with TRBD1. The trim removed 6 bases at V and 3 bases at J, leaving 7 bases unmatched. The germline V gene encodes CDR1 ENHRY and CDR2 SYGVKD. The CDR3 length is 14 residues. CDR3 protein: CAIRRQGSSYEQYF. The CDR3, as DNA: TGTGCCATCAGAAGACAGGGGTCGAGCTACGAGCAGTACTTC.

The V and J genes are TRBV3-1 (or the pseudogene TRBV3-2) and TRBJ1-5, with D maybe TRBD1 (5 bases). Germline loops: CDR1 LGHDT, CDR2 YNNKEL (reference sequence). V lost 0 bases and J lost 4, with 16 bases in between. The CDR3 consists of 17 residues. The CDR3 nucleotides read TGTGCCAGCAGCCAAGATCGAATGGCAGGGAGGAATCAGCCCCAGCATTTT. Translation: CASSQDRMAGRNQPQHF.

The rearrangement joins TRBV5-6 to TRBJ1-3; D uncertain. V was clipped by 4 bases and J by 0 bases, with 14 bases between them. Germline V lookup: CDR1 SGHDT, CDR2 YYEEEE. This CDR3 is built from 16 residues. Here the CDR3 DNA reads TGTGCCAGCAGCAGTGACACCTACAGCTCTGGAAACACCATATATTTT. Its translation is CASSSDTYSSGNTIYF.

DNA for the CDR3: TGCGCCAGCAGCTTGCGGGGACAGGGTTCCTACGAGCAGTACTTC. This encodes CASSLRGQGSYEQYF. The chain employs TRBV5-1 and TRBJ2-7; 9 bases match TRBD1. The CDR3 contains 15 residues. V shed 1 base, J shed 1 base, and the junction held 3 bases outside the gene matches. Germline CDR1 SGHRS, CDR2 YFSETQ.